This T cell receptor (beta chain) was identified during a study of blood T cell repertoires in COVID-19. Study overall: Spain, Italy and the United States supplied samples that represented acute and convalescent COVID-19. The analysed material was cDNA or gDNA that came from T cells, B-cell-depleted T cells, or PBMCs.

Original processing notes: Amplification with reference gene primers provided the estimates of nucleated cell counts. The table came from immunoSEQ multiplex PCR; TCRdb's copy has only in-frame clones and leaves some out. That table furnishes V, J and clone size, whereas the DNA furnished D and trimming. The sample yields 70,000 to 90,000 clones, approximately 86% seen once. Enrolment of Seattle patients took place during active infection, and they were followed longitudinally. In this sample, this clone turned up a few times. This CDR3 has 15 amino acids. The germline V gene encodes CDR1 LNHNV and CDR2 YYDKDF (reference sequence). Trimming removed 5 bases from V and 8 bases from J, with 16 bases in between.

The TCR was taken from a man older than 75 with COVID-19, enrolled during active disease. The chain couples TRBV15 to TRBJ1-6; D perhaps matches TRBD1 (5 bases). Sample: peripheral blood. The CDR3: CATSGLAGVYSPLHF. CDR3 DNA: TGTGCCACCAGCGGTCTGGCGGGGGTTTATTCACCCCTCCACTTT.